The next 26 T cell receptor beta chains were all read from a single sample in a study of blood T cell repertoires in COVID-19. Produced via immunoSEQ multiplex PCR; TCRdb's table is partial and in-frame only. The sample lists about 400,000 clones, just under 90% occurring once. The sample comprised PBMCs or T cells enriched from blood (not recorded which). The receptors come from a young woman who had recovered from COVID-19.

This clone was recorded a few times. Here the CDR3 DNA reads TGTGCCAGCAGTGAAGGGGCTCCGAGGGCCGAGCAGTACTTC. Its protein product is CASSEGAPRAEQYF. The chain recombines TRBV6-1 with TRBJ2-7; D might be TRBD2 (5 bases). V was pared by 1 base and J by 6 bases, with 13 bases between. Germline V gives CDR1 MNHNS, CDR2 SASEGT. CDR3 length equals 14 residues.

The chain uses TRBV4-1 and TRBJ1-1; 11 positions agree with TRBD1. This CDR3 is 15 amino acids long. The trim removed 3 bases at V and 4 bases at J, leaving 4 bases unmatched. Germline CDR1 and CDR2: MGHRA and YSYEKL. This CDR3 reads CASSQPGTGGTEAFF. DNA of the CDR3: TGCGCCAGCAGCCAGCCCGGGACAGGGGGCACTGAAGCTTTCTTT.

The chain couples TRBV7-9 to TRBJ1-5; D is unclear. This CDR3 contains 12 residues. V was clipped by 6 bases and J by 7 bases, with 10 bases between them. Germline assignment: CDR1 SEHNR and CDR2 FQNEAQ (reference sequence). The CDR3 DNA reads TGTGCCAGCAGTTCCGACGGGCAGCCCCAGCATTTT. Residues: CASSSDGQPQHF.

J is TRBJ1-1 and V is TRBV30; 7 bases agree with TRBD1. Germline trimming cut 5 bases from V and 5 bases from J; bases unmatched to any gene: 8. The V gene's germline CDR1 is GTSNPN and CDR2 SVGIG (reference sequence). CDR3 length: 13 amino acids. CDR3 sequence: CAWEVTGRTEAFF. Here the CDR3 DNA reads TGTGCCTGGGAAGTGACAGGGCGGACTGAAGCTTTCTTT.

The chain recombines TRBV7-6 with TRBJ1-1, with no clear D. Germline CDR1 and CDR2: SGHVS and FNYEAQ. This CDR3 comprises 14 residues. V was clipped by 1 base and J by 1 base, with 7 bases between them. Here the CDR3 DNA reads TGTGCCAGCAGCTTAGGAGGTGAGAACACTGAAGCTTTCTTT. This translates into CASSLGGENTEAFF.

V and J are TRBV2 and TRBJ2-7; 8 bases align to TRBD1. The CDR3 totals 15 residues. Trimming removed 6 bases from V and 3 bases from J; junction bases left unmatched: 10. Per the germline V gene, CDR1 is SNHLY and CDR2 is FYNNEI. CDR3 in DNA: TGTGCCAGCAGGGGGGGACAGGCGATTTTCTACGAGCAGTACTTC. It specifies CASRGGQAIFYEQYF.

This chain joins TRBV19 and TRBJ2-2, with a tentative D call TRBD2 (6 bases). Germline V gives CDR1 LNHDA, CDR2 SQIVND (reference sequence). Between the trimmed V and J ends, which lost 5 bases and 4 bases, there was a span of 14 bases. The CDR3 spans 15 residues. In nucleotides, the CDR3 is TGTGCCAGTAGTTCAACGGGACTTCCCACCGGGGAGCTGTTTTTT. Its translation is CASSSTGLPTGELFF.

The V gene is TRBV4-3, the J gene TRBJ2-4; D is unresolved. This CDR3 has 16 amino acids. CDR1 is LGHNA, CDR2 YSLEER, per germline. Trimming removed 0 bases at V and 0 bases at J, with 9 bases between. Here the CDR3 reads CASSQEVALAKNIQYF. In DNA, the CDR3 is TGCGCCAGCAGCCAAGAGGTAGCTTTAGCCAAAAACATTCAGTACTTC.

The chain combines TRBV2 with TRBJ2-1, with 8 nucleotides matching TRBD2. Unmatched junction bases numbered 6, after V lost 7 bases and J lost 1 base. Germline loops: CDR1 SNHLY, CDR2 FYNNEI. This CDR3 comprises 15 residues. For the CDR3, the DNA is TGTGCCAGCACCCCCGGGGGGGGATCCTACAATGAGCAGTTCTTC. This sequence encodes CASTPGGGSYNEQFF.

V and J are TRBV29-1 and TRBJ1-4; TRBD1 agrees at 7 bases. CDR3 length equals 14 residues. Per germline, CDR1 SQVTM and CDR2 ANQGSEA. V was clipped by 7 bases and J by 4 bases; unmatched bases: 9. The CDR3 loop reads CSAAYRGYNEKLFF. For the CDR3, the DNA is TGCAGCGCGGCCTACAGGGGCTATAATGAAAAACTGTTTTTT.

The chain is built from TRBV5-1 and TRBJ2-7, with 7 nucleotides matching TRBD1. The junction had 7 bases not matched to a gene; V was cut back by 4 bases and J by 0 bases. Germline V gene lookup returns CDR1 SGHRS and CDR2 YFSETQ. This CDR3 spans 15 amino acids. The CDR3 loop is CASSPRQGPSYEQYF. CDR3 nucleotide sequence: TGCGCCAGCAGCCCACGACAGGGCCCCTCCTACGAGCAGTACTTC.

J is TRBJ2-2 and V is TRBV5-1, with 9 bases identical to TRBD2. V dropped 5 bases and J dropped 4; count of bases not matched to a gene: 9. In germline, CDR1 is SGHRS, CDR2 YFSETQ. The CDR3 has 16 amino acids. The CDR3 region is CASRQNSGSGTGELFF. In DNA, the CDR3 is TGCGCCAGCAGACAAAATAGCGGGAGCGGCACCGGGGAGCTGTTTTTT.

V gene TRBV3-1 (or the pseudogene TRBV3-2) combines with J gene TRBJ2-7; 13 bases are a match to TRBD2. The CDR3 covers 16 residues. V lost 4 bases and J lost 4; bases outside the gene matches: 7. The V gene's germline CDR1 is LGHDT and CDR2 YNNKEL (reference sequence). In nucleotides, the CDR3 is TGTGCCAGCAGCCCCCGGACTAGCGGGGGAACGTACGAGCAGTACTTC. Residues: CASSPRTSGGTYEQYF.

The gene calls are TRBV6-2 or TRBV6-3 and TRBJ2-7; TRBD1 agrees at 11 bases. Germline lookup yields CDR1 MNHEY and CDR2 SVGEGT. V shed 5 bases, J shed 6 bases, and the junction held 12 bases outside the gene matches. The CDR3 is 16 amino acids. CDR3 coding DNA: TGTGCCAGCAGTACCCAGGACAGGGGGCCGTTCGGCGAGCAGTACTTC. It translates to CASSTQDRGPFGEQYF.

This chain joins TRBV4-3 and TRBJ1-6; D is unresolved. This CDR3 contains 15 residues. Germline-derived CDR1 and CDR2 are LGHNA and YSLEER. Trimming removed 3 bases from V and 7 bases from J, with 13 bases in between. The CDR3 nucleotides read TGCGCCAGCAGCCATCTCAGGTTCCCGAATTCACCCCTCCACTTT. It is translated as CASSHLRFPNSPLHF.

The V gene is TRBV27, the J gene TRBJ1-6, with D maybe TRBD1 (5 bases). The CDR3 totals 13 residues. Per the germline V gene, CDR1 is MNHEY and CDR2 is SMNVEV (reference sequence). V dropped 7 bases and J dropped 4 bases, with 8 bases sitting between them. The CDR3 DNA reads as TGTGCCAGCACAGGGCGTTATAATTCACCCCTCCACTTT. It translates to CASTGRYNSPLHF.

This clone was counted a single time. The chain combines TRBV24-1 with TRBJ2-7; 8 nucleotides agree with TRBD1. This CDR3 is built from 15 residues. Germline-derived CDR1 and CDR2 are KGHDR and SFDVKD. The V gene end was trimmed by 3 bases and the J gene end by 3 bases; junction bases not matched to a gene: 6. The CDR3 bases are TGTGCCACCAGTGATAAAGGACAGGGCCGCTACGAGCAGTACTTC. It yields the protein CATSDKGQGRYEQYF.

The CDR3: CASRQQGTHGYTF. The CDR3 DNA reads as TGTGCCAGCAGACAACAGGGGACCCATGGCTACACCTTC. The chain recombines TRBV28 with TRBJ1-2, with 7 bases lining up with TRBD1. The CDR3 runs to 13 residues. V dropped 6 bases and J dropped 6; count of bases not matched to a gene: 7. CDR1 MDHEN and CDR2 SYDVKM come from the germline V gene.

V gene TRBV5-1 combines with J gene TRBJ2-7, with D hard to call. V was clipped by 6 bases and J by 5 bases, with 9 bases between them. This CDR3 is 11 amino acids long. Germline V CDR1 and CDR2: SGHRS, YFSETQ. This chain's CDR3 is CASTERDEQYF. Here the CDR3 DNA reads TGCGCCAGCACGGAGAGAGACGAGCAGTACTTC.

The V and J genes are TRBV11-2 and TRBJ2-7; no clear D. There are 11 residues in the CDR3. Germline-derived CDR1 and CDR2 are SGHAT and FQNNGV. V lost 4 bases and J lost 4, with 5 bases in between. Written as DNA, the CDR3 is TGTGCCAGCAGCTCTAAATACGAGCAGTACTTC. As protein: CASSSKYEQYF.

The chain joins TRBV28 to TRBJ2-1; 8 bases map to TRBD2. The CDR3 runs 15 residues. Germline CDR1 and CDR2: MDHEN and SYDVKM. The trim removed 5 bases at V and 4 bases at J, leaving 7 bases unmatched. The CDR3, as DNA: TGTGCCAGCAGTAACCCGGGACTAGGTTACAATGAGCAGTTCTTC. Translating it yields CASSNPGLGYNEQFF.

This sequence joins TRBV7-3 and TRBJ1-1, with 9 bases fitting TRBD1. V dropped 5 bases and J dropped 1; count of bases not matched to a gene: 5. Germline V gene lookup returns CDR1 SGHTA and CDR2 FQGTGA. The CDR3 is 15 residues long. CDR3 bases: TGTGCCAGCAGCCTAATGGGACAGGGGAACACTGAAGCTTTCTTT. It encodes CASSLMGQGNTEAFF.

This clone was recorded many times. The CDR3 protein is CASLTGGAYEQYF. The DNA for the CDR3 is TGTGCCAGCTTGACAGGAGGAGCCTACGAGCAGTACTTC. This sequence joins TRBV28 and TRBJ2-7; D is possibly TRBD1 (6 bases). Looked up from germline, CDR1 is MDHEN and CDR2 is SYDVKM. This CDR3 spans 13 amino acids. Trimming took 8 bases from V and 2 from J, leaving 13 bases between them.

CDR3 sequence: CASTDWTGRRYEQYF. In nucleotides, the CDR3 is TGTGCCAGCACAGATTGGACAGGCCGGCGGTACGAGCAGTACTTC. The gene calls are TRBV28 and TRBJ2-7, with TRBD1 matching 7 bases. V dropped 7 bases and J dropped 4; count of bases not matched to a gene: 13. This CDR3 spans 15 amino acids. Germline CDR1 reads MDHEN; CDR2 reads SYDVKM. Supplemented by reference TRBV28 and TRBJ2-7, the full variable domain reads DVKVTQSSRYLVKRTGEKVFLECVQDMDHENMFWYRQDPGLGLRLIYFSYDVKMKEKGDIPEGYSVSREKKERFSLILESASTNQTSMYLCASTDWTGRRYEQYFGPGTRLTVT.

This rearrangement joins TRBV27 to TRBJ2-7, with a tentative D call TRBD1 (5 bases). The CDR3 is 14 residues long. The V end was cut by 2 bases, the J end by 4 bases, with 12 bases between. The germline gives CDR1 MNHEY, CDR2 SMNVEV (reference sequence). The CDR3 DNA follows: TGTGCCAGCAGTTTAGGTGGGGCGAAGTACGAGCAGTACTTC. It codes for CASSLGGAKYEQYF.

This clone showed up just once. The chain is built from TRBV2 and TRBJ1-1, with TRBD1 matching 10 bases. This CDR3 has 13 residues. With 6 bases clipped from V and 4 bases from J, the junction kept 2 bases outside the gene matches. From germline, CDR1 is SNHLY and CDR2 FYNNEI. The chain's CDR3 is CASSRDRGTEAFF. The CDR3 DNA sequence: TGTGCCAGCAGCCGGGACAGGGGCACTGAAGCTTTCTTT.